A selection of T cell receptor beta chains follows, all from one sample in a study of T cell responses to AZD1222 COVID-19 vaccine. Profiling relied on immunoSEQ multiplex PCR, and the TCRdb table lists in-frame clones only, not all of them. This table holds 150,000 to 200,000 clones, 94% found once. This material consisted of peripheral blood, taken on day 0 of AZD1222 vaccination. Every receptor here comes from an adult in good health. CDR3s include the opening cysteine and the closing phenylalanine or tryptophan. A D gene is named only where the DNA matches it firmly.

>TRBV4-1|TRBD1|TRBJ2-7
TGCGCCAGCAGCCATGGACAGGGGGCCCGAGAGCAGTACTTC
CASSHGQGAREQYF
>TRBV11-1|NA|TRBJ2-5
TGTGCCAGCAGCTTAGTAACCGGGACCCCGACGGAGACCCAGTACTTC
CASSLVTGTPTETQYF
>TRBV7-6|NA|TRBJ1-1
TGTGCCAGCAGCTTATGGACACAGGGAGTCACCACTGAAGCTTTCTTT
CASSLWTQGVTTEAFF
>TRBV2|NA|TRBJ1-2
TGTGCCAGCAGTGTAGGTGGCAGGAAGGGCTACACCTTC
CASSVGGRKGYTF
>TRBV6-5|TRBD1|TRBJ1-6
TGTGCCAGCAGGAAACCGGGACAGTATAATTCACCCCTCCACTTT
CASRKPGQYNSPLHF
>TRBV5-1|TRBD1|TRBJ1-2
TGCGCCAGCAGCCGGGACAGCGAGAACTATGGCTACACCTTC
CASSRDSENYGYTF
>TRBV5-4|TRBD2|TRBJ2-6
TGTGCCAGCAGCCGGAGCGGGAGGGCCTTTGGGGCCAACGTCCTGACTTTC
CASSRSGRAFGANVLTF
>TRBV6-5|NA|TRBJ2-7
TGTGCCAGCAGTTACTCTACAGGGTCCTATCGGTACGAGCAGTACTTC
CASSYSTGSYRYEQYF
>TRBV29-1|TRBD1|TRBJ2-2
TGCAGCGCCAAGACAGGGCCGAACACCGGGGAGCTGTTTTTT
CSAKTGPNTGELFF
>TRBV27|NA|TRBJ1-2
TGTGCCAGCAGTTCGCGGACGGGTCTTTACACCTTC
CASSSRTGLYTF
>TRBV7-3|NA|TRBJ2-2
TGTGCCAGCAGCCCGCGGGTCTCCACGAACACCGGGGAGCTGTTTTTT
CASSPRVSTNTGELFF
>TRBV4-1|NA|TRBJ1-1
TGCGCCAGCAGCCAAGTCTCAGGGACGAACACTGAAGCTTTCTTT
CASSQVSGTNTEAFF
>TRBV20-1|NA|TRBJ2-1
TGCAGTGCTAGTGGGGGGAGTCATATAAATGAGCAGTTCTTC
CSASGGSHINEQFF
>TRBV19|NA|TRBJ1-5
TGTGCCAGTAGTTGGACAGACAATCAGCCCCAGCATTTT
CASSWTDNQPQHF
>TRBV30|NA|TRBJ2-7
TGTGCCTGGACTCGACCCGGGCGGCCCTATTACGAGCAGTACTTC
CAWTRPGRPYYEQYF
>TRBV27|NA|TRBJ2-7
TGTGCCACGAGTTACGAGCAGTACTTC
CATSYEQYF
>TRBV21-1|NA|TRBJ2-7
TGTGCCAGCAGCACAATGATTTCTAGCGGTTATTCCTACGAGCAGTACTTC
CASSTMISSGYSYEQYF
>TRBV5-5|NA|TRBJ1-6
TGTGCCAGCAGCCCGCCGGGGACTAATTCACCCCTCCACTTT
CASSPPGTNSPLHF
>TRBV29-1|TRBD2|TRBJ2-5
TGCAGCGTGCTAGCGGGAGTTGAGACCCAGTACTTC
CSVLAGVETQYF
>TRBV3-1/TRBV3-2|NA|TRBJ2-7
TGTGCCAGCAGCCAATTCTCCTACGAGCAGTACTTC
CASSQFSYEQYF
>TRBV6-5|NA|TRBJ2-6
TGTGCCAGCATCCTCAGGGCCCTGGGGGCCAACGTCCTGACTTTC
CASILRALGANVLTF
>TRBV30|NA|TRBJ1-1
TGTGCCTGGAGTGTCCCCGGCACTGAAGCTTTCTTT
CAWSVPGTEAFF